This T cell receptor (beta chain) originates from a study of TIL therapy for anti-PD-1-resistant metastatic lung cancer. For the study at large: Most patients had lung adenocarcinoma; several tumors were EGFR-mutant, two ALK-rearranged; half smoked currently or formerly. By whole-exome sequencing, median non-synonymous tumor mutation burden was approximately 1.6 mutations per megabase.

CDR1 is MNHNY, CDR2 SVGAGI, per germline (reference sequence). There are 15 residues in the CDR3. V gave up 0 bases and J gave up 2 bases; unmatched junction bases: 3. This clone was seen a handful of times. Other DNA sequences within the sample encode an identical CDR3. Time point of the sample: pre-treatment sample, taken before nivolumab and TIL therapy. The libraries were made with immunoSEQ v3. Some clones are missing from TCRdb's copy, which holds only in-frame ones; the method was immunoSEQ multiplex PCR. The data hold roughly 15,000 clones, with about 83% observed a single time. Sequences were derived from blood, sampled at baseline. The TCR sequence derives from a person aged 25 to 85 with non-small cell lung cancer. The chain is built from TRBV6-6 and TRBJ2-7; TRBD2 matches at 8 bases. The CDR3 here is CASSYSGTSPYEQYF. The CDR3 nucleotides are TGTGCCAGCAGTTACTCCGGGACTAGTCCCTACGAGCAGTACTTC.